This T cell receptor beta chain stems from a study of shared T cell receptors in the human thymus. V was shortened by 3 bases and J by 4 bases, with 3 bases between the two germline ends. Germline V gene data show CDR1 as SGHTA and CDR2 as FQGNSA. The length of the CDR3 is 11 residues. Data came from immunoSEQ multiplex PCR; TCRdb stores just in-frame clones and leaves some out. The sample lists about 380,000 clones, around 95% occurring once. The sequence was collected from a human donor. This rearrangement joins TRBV7-2 to TRBJ1-1; D not resolved. The sequenced sample consisted of thymocytes. CDR3 nucleotide sequence: TGTGCCAGCAGCTTCACCACTGAAGCTTTCTTT. Its translation: CASSFTTEAFF.